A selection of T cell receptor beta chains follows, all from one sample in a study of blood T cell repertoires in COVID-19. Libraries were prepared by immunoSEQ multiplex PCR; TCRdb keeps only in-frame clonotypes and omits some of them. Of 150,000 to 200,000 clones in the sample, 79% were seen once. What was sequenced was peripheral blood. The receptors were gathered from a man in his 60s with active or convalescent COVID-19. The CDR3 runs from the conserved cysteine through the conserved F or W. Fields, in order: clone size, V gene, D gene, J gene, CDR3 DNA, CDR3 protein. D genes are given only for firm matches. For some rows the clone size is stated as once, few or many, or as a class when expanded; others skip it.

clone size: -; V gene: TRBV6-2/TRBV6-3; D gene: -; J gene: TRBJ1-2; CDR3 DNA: TGTGCCAGCAGTTCACCACGGTTTAACTATGGCTACACCTTC; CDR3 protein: CASSSPRFNYGYTF
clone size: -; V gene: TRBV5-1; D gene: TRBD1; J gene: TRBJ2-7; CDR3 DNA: TGCGCCAGCAGCGACCTGCGACAGGGCCTCCACGAGCAGTACTTC; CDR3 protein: CASSDLRQGLHEQYF
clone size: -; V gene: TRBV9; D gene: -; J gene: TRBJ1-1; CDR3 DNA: TGTGCCAGCAGCGTAGGTTTGGTGACAGGGAACACTGAAGCTTTCTTT; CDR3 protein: CASSVGLVTGNTEAFF
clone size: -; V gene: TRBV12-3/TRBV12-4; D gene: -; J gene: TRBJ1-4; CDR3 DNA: TGTGCCAGCAGTCACGGGGAGCATGAAAAACTGTTTTTT; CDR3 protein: CASSHGEHEKLFF
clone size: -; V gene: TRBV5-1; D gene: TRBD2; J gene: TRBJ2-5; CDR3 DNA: TGCGCCAGCAGCTTGAGCGGGGAAGAGACCCAGTACTTC; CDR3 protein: CASSLSGEETQYF
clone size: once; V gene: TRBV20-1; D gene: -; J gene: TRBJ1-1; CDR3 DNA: TGCAGTGGGGGAGGTGAAGCTTTCTTT; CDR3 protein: CSGGGEAFF
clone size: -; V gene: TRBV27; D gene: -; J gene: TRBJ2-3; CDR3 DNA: TGTGCCAGCAGTTTACGGTTCGACACAGATACGCAGTATTTT; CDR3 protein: CASSLRFDTDTQYF
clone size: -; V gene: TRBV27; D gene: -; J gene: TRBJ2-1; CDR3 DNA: TGTGCCAGCAGTTTTGGCGGAGATTGGAACAATGAGCAGTTCTTC; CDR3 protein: CASSFGGDWNNEQFF
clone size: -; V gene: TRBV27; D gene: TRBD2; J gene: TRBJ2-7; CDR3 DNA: TGTGCCAGCAGTCCGGGACTAGCGCAATACGAGCAGTACTTC; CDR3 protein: CASSPGLAQYEQYF
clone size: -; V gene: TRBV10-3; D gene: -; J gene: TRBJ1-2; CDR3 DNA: TGTGCCATCAGTACAACGACAGGCCACTTAGGCTACACCTTC; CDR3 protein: CAISTTTGHLGYTF